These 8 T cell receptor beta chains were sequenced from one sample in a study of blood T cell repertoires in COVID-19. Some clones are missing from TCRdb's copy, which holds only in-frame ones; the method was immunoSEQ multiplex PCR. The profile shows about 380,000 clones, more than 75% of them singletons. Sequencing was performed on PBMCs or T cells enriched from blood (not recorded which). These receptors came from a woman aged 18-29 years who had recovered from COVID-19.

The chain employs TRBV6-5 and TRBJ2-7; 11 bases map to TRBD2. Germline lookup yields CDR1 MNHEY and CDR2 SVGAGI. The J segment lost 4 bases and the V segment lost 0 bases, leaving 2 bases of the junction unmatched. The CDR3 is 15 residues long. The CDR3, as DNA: TGTGCCAGCAGTTACTCCCTAGCGGGGGGTTACGAGCAGTACTTC. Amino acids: CASSYSLAGGYEQYF.

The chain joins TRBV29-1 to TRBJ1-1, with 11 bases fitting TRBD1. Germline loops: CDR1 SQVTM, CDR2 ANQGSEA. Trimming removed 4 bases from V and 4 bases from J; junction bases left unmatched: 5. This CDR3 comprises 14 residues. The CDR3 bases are TGCAGCGTTGCAGTTGGGACAGGGGGCACTGAAGCTTTCTTT. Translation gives CSVAVGTGGTEAFF.

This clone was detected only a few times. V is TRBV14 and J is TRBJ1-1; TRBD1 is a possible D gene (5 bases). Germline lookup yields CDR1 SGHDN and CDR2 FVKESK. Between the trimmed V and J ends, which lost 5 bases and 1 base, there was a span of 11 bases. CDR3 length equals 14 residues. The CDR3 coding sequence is TGTGCCAGCAGCTATGGACAAAAGAACACTGAAGCTTTCTTT. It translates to CASSYGQKNTEAFF.

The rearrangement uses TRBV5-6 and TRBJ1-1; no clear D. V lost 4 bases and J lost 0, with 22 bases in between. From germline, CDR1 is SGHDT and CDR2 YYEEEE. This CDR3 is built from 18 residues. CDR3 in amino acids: CASSPDGEAGLMNTEAFF. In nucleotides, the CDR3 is TGTGCCAGCAGCCCTGATGGGGAGGCGGGCCTAATGAACACTGAAGCTTTCTTT. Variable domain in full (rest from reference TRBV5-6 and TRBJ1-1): DAGVTQSPTHLIKTRGQQVTLRCSPKSGHDTVSWYQQALGQGPQFIFQYYEEEERQRGNFPDRFSGHQFPNYSSELNVNALLLGDSALYLCASSPDGEAGLMNTEAFFGQGTRLTVV.

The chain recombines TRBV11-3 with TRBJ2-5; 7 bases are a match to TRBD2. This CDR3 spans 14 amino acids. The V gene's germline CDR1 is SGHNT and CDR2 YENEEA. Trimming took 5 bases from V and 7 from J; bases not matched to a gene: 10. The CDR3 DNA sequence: TGTGCCAGCAGCCCCGGACTAGGACCGGGGACCCAGTACTTC. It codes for CASSPGLGPGTQYF.

This CDR3 is CASSVDQRGTGELFF. The CDR3 coding sequence is TGTGCCAGCAGCGTAGATCAGAGGGGGACCGGGGAGCTGTTTTTT. The chain recombines TRBV9 with TRBJ2-2; maybe TRBD1 (6 bases). Germline CDR1 is SGDLS and CDR2 is YYNGEE. Trimming stripped 0 bases from V and 5 bases from J, with 11 bases between. The CDR3 is made up of 15 amino acids.

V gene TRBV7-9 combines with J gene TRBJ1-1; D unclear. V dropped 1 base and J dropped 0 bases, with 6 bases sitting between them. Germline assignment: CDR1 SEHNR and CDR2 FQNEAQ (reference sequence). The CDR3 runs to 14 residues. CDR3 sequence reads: CASSLDQLNTEAFF. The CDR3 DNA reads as TGTGCCAGCAGCTTAGATCAGTTGAACACTGAAGCTTTCTTT.

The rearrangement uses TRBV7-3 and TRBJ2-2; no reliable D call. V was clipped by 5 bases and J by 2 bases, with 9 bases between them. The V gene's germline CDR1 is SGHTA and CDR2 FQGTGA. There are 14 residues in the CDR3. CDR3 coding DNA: TGTGCCAGCAGCACTAACTTTAACACCGGGGAGCTGTTTTTT. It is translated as CASSTNFNTGELFF.